Sequencing of this TCR beta chain was carried out in a study of graft-versus-host responses after intestinal transplantation. For the study at large: Transplants given to recipients were multivisceral, liver-intestinal, or isolated intestinal. The recipients all started with anti-thymocyte globulin induction and then took tacrolimus and steroids for around three years. General study points: GvH clones occurred in recipient marrow; some first appeared in ileum or blood. Circulating GvH clone levels at their peak were associated with HvG declines (early post-transplant).

Trimming took 1 base from V and 2 from J, leaving 6 bases between them. CDR3 length: 13 residues. Germline V lookup: CDR1 MGHRA, CDR2 YSYEKL. Sequencing used immunoSEQ multiplex PCR; TCRdb keeps in-frame clones, though not all of them. The sample includes approximately 100,000 clones, approximately 93% of them seen just once. This clone was recorded once. Its antigen remains unidentified. The receptor comes from a human donor who received an intestinal transplant. The chain couples TRBV4-1 to TRBJ2-7; D unclear. The specimen was unstimulated CD8+ T cells sorted from spleen or lymph node cells, collected before intestinal transplant. The CDR3 protein is CASSQAGPYEQYF. The CDR3 DNA is TGCGCCAGCAGCCAAGCTGGACCCTACGAGCAGTACTTC.